These 13 T cell receptor beta chains share one sample of origin, sequenced in a study of T cell responses to AZD1222 COVID-19 vaccine. The protocol was immunoSEQ multiplex PCR, while the TCRdb copy is restricted to in-frame clones and leaves out a portion. The sample records roughly 170,000 clones, 85% to 95% being singletons. The sample here was peripheral blood, taken 28 days after the second AZD1222 dose. The receptors originated from an adult who received the AZD1222 COVID-19 vaccine.

This sequence joins TRBV7-2 and TRBJ2-1, with D tentatively TRBD2 (6 bases). Trimming stripped 5 bases from V and 9 bases from J, with 23 bases between. The germline gives CDR1 SGHTA, CDR2 FQGNSA. CDR3 size: 16 residues. The CDR3 sequence: CASSPMGGLAAREQFF. The DNA for the CDR3 is TGTGCCAGCAGCCCAATGGGGGGACTCGCTGCCCGTGAGCAGTTCTTC.

V is TRBV19 and J is TRBJ1-4, with D unresolved. This CDR3 has 14 residues. Between the trimmed V and J ends, which lost 11 bases and 12 bases, there was a span of 25 bases. CDR1 and CDR2 (germline): LNHDA, SQIVND (reference sequence). CDR3 sequence (DNA): TGTGCCGTCACCTCCCCGGGCCTGCTGAAGGAACTGTTTTTT. Its translation: CAVTSPGLLKELFF.

This clone was seen more than once but under ten times. The DNA for the CDR3 is TGTGCCAGCAGCGTAGTGGGGAACAGCGCCACAGATACGCAGTATTTT. Translated, it gives CASSVVGNSATDTQYF. The rearrangement links TRBV9 to TRBJ2-3; D gene uncertain. The germline CDR1 and CDR2 sequences are SGDLS and YYNGEE. V was trimmed by 0 bases and J by 2 bases, leaving 13 bases between them. The CDR3 contains 16 residues.

This chain's CDR3 is CATSWDRGLGDTQYF. The CDR3 DNA follows: TGTGCCACCAGTTGGGACAGGGGTTTGGGAGATACGCAGTATTTT. The V call is TRBV15, the J call TRBJ2-3; 10 nucleotides match TRBD1. This CDR3 comprises 15 residues. From germline, CDR1 is LNHNV and CDR2 YYDKDF (reference sequence). The ends lost 6 bases at V and 5 bases at J; junction bases unmatched: 8.

This rearrangement joins TRBV27 to TRBJ1-5; 11 positions match TRBD1. V shed 6 bases and J 4 bases; nucleotides not matched to a gene: 8. The CDR3 has 16 residues. Germline lookup yields CDR1 MNHEY and CDR2 SMNVEV (reference sequence). CDR3 residues: CASRLLGQGENQPQHF. CDR3 sequence (DNA): TGTGCCAGCAGGCTCCTGGGACAGGGGGAAAATCAGCCCCAGCATTTT.

The J gene is TRBJ2-6, the V gene TRBV2; D gene unclear. This CDR3 is built from 16 residues. Germline V lookup: CDR1 SNHLY, CDR2 FYNNEI. V dropped 6 bases and J dropped 0 bases, with 12 bases sitting between them. The CDR3 sequence is CASSRDLLSGANVLTF. DNA of the CDR3: TGTGCCAGCAGCCGCGATCTCCTCTCTGGGGCCAACGTCCTGACTTTC.

V usage is TRBV6-8 and J usage is TRBJ1-5; D call uncertain. The V end was cut by 7 bases, the J end by 0 bases, with 13 bases between. The CDR3 sequence is 15 residues long. Germline CDR1 is MNHGY and CDR2 is SAAAGT. The CDR3 DNA reads TGTGCCAGCACCCTCCGGACCGATAGCAATCAGCCCCAGCATTTT. It is translated as CASTLRTDSNQPQHF.

This chain joins TRBV25-1 and TRBJ1-1; D is possibly TRBD1 (6 bases). This CDR3 comprises 15 residues. The germline CDR1 and CDR2 sequences are MGHDK and SYGVNS. The ends were cut back, 4 bases at V and 10 bases at J, with 22 bases in the middle. The CDR3 bases are TGTGCCAGCAGTGCTAAAACAGGGACCCCGGTCCCAGCTTTCTTT. This encodes CASSAKTGTPVPAFF.

The chain uses TRBV5-4 and TRBJ2-3, with D possibly TRBD1 on 5 matching bases. This CDR3 has 14 residues. Germline assignment: CDR1 SGHNT and CDR2 YYREEE (reference sequence). V was cut by 0 bases and J by 2 bases, with 7 bases left in between. The CDR3 spells CASSLAGITDTQYF. CDR3 in DNA: TGTGCCAGCAGCTTGGCAGGGATCACAGATACGCAGTATTTT.

The gene calls are TRBV9 and TRBJ1-1; D not certain. Germline values: CDR1 SGDLS, CDR2 YYNGEE. This CDR3 region has 14 residues. Deletions cut 4 bases from V and 0 bases from J, with 10 bases between. The CDR3 sequence: CASSPGRMNTEAFF. The CDR3 DNA reads as TGTGCCAGCAGCCCTGGACGGATGAACACTGAAGCTTTCTTT.

The chain is built from TRBV6-4 and TRBJ1-5, with TRBD1 matching 8 bases. Trimming removed 6 bases from V and 3 bases from J; junction bases left unmatched: 7. CDR1 is MRHNA and CDR2 is SNTAGT in the germline V gene. The CDR3 covers 15 residues. The CDR3 is CASSAGTGDNQPQHF. CDR3 nucleotide sequence: TGTGCCAGCAGCGCTGGGACAGGAGACAATCAGCCCCAGCATTTT.

This chain uses TRBV3-1 (or the pseudogene TRBV3-2) with TRBJ1-1; 7 bases line up with TRBD1. The CDR3 is 16 amino acids. The J segment lost 4 bases and the V segment lost 1 base, leaving 9 bases of the junction unmatched. Germline loops: CDR1 LGHDT, CDR2 YNNKEL (reference sequence). CDR3 loop: CASSQATGSVGTEAFF. As DNA, the CDR3 is TGTGCCAGCAGCCAAGCGACAGGGTCCGTTGGCACTGAAGCTTTCTTT.

J is TRBJ2-1 and V is TRBV11-2; D might be TRBD1 or TRBD2, each matching 5 bases. The CDR3 extends over 15 amino acids. The V gene's germline CDR1 is SGHAT and CDR2 FQNNGV. V dropped 3 bases and J dropped 7 bases, with 16 bases sitting between them. The CDR3 DNA is TGTGCCAGCAGCTTGGGGGTGGGCCGAGGGAATGAGCAGTTCTTC. Encoded protein: CASSLGVGRGNEQFF.